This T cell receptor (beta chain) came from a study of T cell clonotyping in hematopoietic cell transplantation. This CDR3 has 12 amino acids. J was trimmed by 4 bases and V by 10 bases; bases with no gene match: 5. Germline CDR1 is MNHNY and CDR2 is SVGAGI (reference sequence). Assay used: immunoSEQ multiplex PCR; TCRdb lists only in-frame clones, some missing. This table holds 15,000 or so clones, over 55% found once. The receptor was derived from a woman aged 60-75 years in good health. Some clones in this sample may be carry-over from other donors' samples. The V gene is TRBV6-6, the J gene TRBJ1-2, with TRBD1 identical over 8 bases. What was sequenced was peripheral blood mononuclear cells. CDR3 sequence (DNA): TGTGCCACCGTAGGACAGGGCTATGGCTACACCTTC. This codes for CATVGQGYGYTF.